This T cell receptor (beta chain) was observed in a study of glioma-infiltrating T cells. This clonotype turned up a few times. There are 14 residues in the CDR3. V lost 5 bases, J lost 6 bases, and 15 bases lay in between. The iRepertoire nested amplicon-rescue multiplex PCR amplified TCR alpha and beta CDR3s from RNA. In TCRdb, the multiplex PCR reads were re-called with MiXCR into one record per CDR3 protein. The data show some 85,000 distinct CDR3 sequences, roughly 23% seen once. This sequence originates from a human donor with low-grade glioma or glioblastoma, undergoing nonglioma brain surgery, or in good health (not recorded which). The chain couples TRBV12-3 or TRBV12-4 to TRBJ2-3; no clear D gene. The sequenced sample consisted of glioma tissue, nonneoplastic brain tissue, or PBMCs (not recorded which). CDR3 in amino acids: CASSLNGYRDTQYF. Written as DNA, the CDR3 is TGTGCCAGCAGTCTCAATGGGTACCGGGATACGCAGTATTTT.